One and the same sample provided the 26 T cell receptor beta chains below, sequenced in a study of T cells in Graves' hyperthyroidism and ophthalmopathy (dated by TCRdb to the late 2010s). Libraries were constructed by multiplex PCR. TCRdb lists the instrument as Illumina HiSeq 2000. Amplification of TCR beta CDR3 regions was carried out from RNA transcripts. For the first round of RT-PCR on the TCR CDR3, the HTBI primer set was used together with the Qiagen OneStep RT-PCR kit. Using fastp trimming at Q25 and MiXCR clonotype assembly, TCRdb reanalyzed the public sequencing data and kept in-frame beta chains. Each CDR3 protein appears once, grouped with its most common genes and DNA. Recorded for this sample are 400,000 to 500,000 distinct CDR3 sequences; about 14% of them occurred a single time. The leading ten clones occupy 13% of the sample. Sequencing was carried out using blood. The receptors were sampled from a man in his late teens or twenties with Graves' ophthalmopathy.

This clonotype was detected ten times or more. This chain uses TRBV30 with TRBJ2-1; no clear D. Germline lookup yields CDR1 GTSNPN and CDR2 SVGIG (reference sequence). Trimming left V 3 bases short and J 3 bases short, with 12 bases between. The CDR3 loop spans 14 amino acids. The CDR3, as DNA: TGTGCCTGGAGGGCCGGGCTAGTCTACAATGAGCAGTTCTTC. It translates to CAWRAGLVYNEQFF.

Ten or more counts support this clonotype. The chain is built from TRBV2 and TRBJ2-1; D not certain. CDR3 length equals 12 residues. The V gene's germline CDR1 is SNHLY and CDR2 FYNNEI. V lost 5 bases and J lost 8, with 10 bases in between. CDR3 DNA sequence: TGTGCCAGCAGTTCCGAAGGAGATGAGCAGTTCTTC. Amino acids: CASSSEGDEQFF.

The sample holds many counts of this clonotype. This chain joins TRBV5-1 and TRBJ2-5, with a tentative D call TRBD1 (6 bases). Trimming pared 5 bases from V and 2 bases from J, leaving 10 bases between. The CDR3 is made up of 13 amino acids. CDR1 is SGHRS and CDR2 is YFSETQ in the germline V gene. CDR3 sequence reads: CASRRTEQETQYF. Written as DNA, the CDR3 is TGCGCCAGCAGGCGGACAGAACAAGAGACCCAGTACTTC.

This clonotype was picked up many times. The J gene is TRBJ2-7, the V gene TRBV6-1, with TRBD2 identical over 7 bases. Germline V CDR1 and CDR2: MNHNS, SASEGT. The CDR3 totals 14 residues. With 9 bases clipped from V and 2 bases from J, the junction kept 10 bases outside the gene matches. This CDR3 reads CASIVRTSTYEQYF. In DNA form, the CDR3 reads TGTGCCAGTATCGTCCGGACTAGTACCTACGAGCAGTACTTC.

This clonotype was seen ten or more times. The chain employs TRBV29-1 and TRBJ1-1; D gene ambiguous. Germline loops: CDR1 SQVTM, CDR2 ANQGSEA. The CDR3 consists of 12 residues. V lost 6 bases and J lost 0, with 8 bases in between. In DNA form, the CDR3 reads TGCAGCGTCGGACGGGTGAACACTGAAGCTTTCTTT. It yields the protein CSVGRVNTEAFF.

This clonotype was detected ten times or more. J is TRBJ2-5 and V is TRBV27; the match to TRBD2 covers 12 bases. This CDR3 contains 14 residues. J was trimmed by 9 bases and V by 1 base; bases with no gene match: 3. Per the germline V gene, CDR1 is MNHEY and CDR2 is SMNVEV (reference sequence). CDR3 sequence: CASSLWTSGTAQYF. DNA of the CDR3: TGTGCCAGCAGTTTATGGACTAGCGGGACCGCCCAGTACTTC.

This clonotype was detected many times. This chain uses TRBV18 with TRBJ1-1; tentative D call: TRBD1 (6 bases). The CDR3 covers 14 residues. V was cut by 5 bases and J by 6 bases, with 16 bases left in between. Per germline, CDR1 KGHSH and CDR2 LQKENI. The CDR3 nucleotides read TGTGCCAGCTCATCAGGGGTGACGGGCTCTGAAGCTTTCTTT. Residues: CASSSGVTGSEAFF. Variable domain in full (rest from reference TRBV18 and TRBJ1-1): NAGVMQNPRHLVRRRGQEARLRCSPMKGHSHVYWYRQLPEEGLKFMVYLQKENIIDESGMPKERFSAEFPKEGPSILRIQQVVRGDSAAYFCASSSGVTGSEAFFGQGTRLTVV.

This clonotype occurred many times. The chain combines TRBV15 with TRBJ2-2; 7 nucleotides align to TRBD1. V trimming: 5 bases; J trimming: 3 bases; junction bases outside the gene matches: 6. The length of the CDR3 is 15 residues. Germline assignment: CDR1 LNHNV and CDR2 YYDKDF (reference sequence). CDR3 sequence reads: CATSPGQHDTGELFF. CDR3 DNA sequence: TGTGCCACCAGCCCGGGACAGCACGACACCGGGGAGCTGTTTTTT.

This clonotype was found a few times. The chain is built from TRBV6-2 or TRBV6-3 and TRBJ2-3, with TRBD2 matching 13 bases. Germline trimming cut 8 bases from V and 2 bases from J; bases unmatched to any gene: 7. The CDR3 length is 16 residues. Germline assignment: CDR1 MNHEY and CDR2 SVGEGT. CDR3 nucleotide sequence: TGTGCCAGCGTCGAGACTAGCGGGGGGTCCACAGATACGCAGTATTTT. Amino acid sequence: CASVETSGGSTDTQYF.

The chain uses TRBV2 and TRBJ2-3; 9 bases match TRBD2. This CDR3 contains 17 residues. J lost 2 bases, V lost 1 base, and 7 bases had no gene match. Germline V gene lookup returns CDR1 SNHLY and CDR2 FYNNEI. CDR3 DNA sequence: TGTGCCAGCAGTGAAGTGGCGGGAGGGCTATCCACAGATACGCAGTATTTT. Amino acids: CASSEVAGGLSTDTQYF.

As to this clonotype: This may be a read error: a much more frequent sequence differs by one nucleotide. The chain links TRBV10-3 to TRBJ1-4, with D unclear. CDR1 is ENHRY, CDR2 SYGVKD, per germline. V gave up 0 bases and J gave up 6 bases, with 14 bases separating them. CDR3 length equals 16 residues. Written as DNA, the CDR3 is TGTGCCATCAGTGAGTCGCTTGGCCGGGGAGATGAAAAACTGTTTTTT. It translates to CAISESLGRGDEKLFF.

The chain couples TRBV12-3 or TRBV12-4 to TRBJ2-5, with 8 bases fitting TRBD2. The V gene end was trimmed by 5 bases and the J gene end by 0 bases; junction bases not matched to a gene: 11. The CDR3 covers 17 residues. This CDR3 is CASSPQGSGGNQETQYF. The CDR3 DNA reads as TGTGCCAGCAGTCCGCAGGGGAGCGGGGGAAACCAAGAGACCCAGTACTTC.

This clonotype was counted a few times. The J gene is TRBJ2-3, the V gene TRBV10-3; D might be TRBD1 or TRBD2, each matching 5 bases. Germline CDR1 reads ENHRY; CDR2 reads SYGVKD. Trimming left V 8 bases short and J 4 bases short, with 16 bases between. The CDR3 has 14 residues. The CDR3 spells CAILEGPGPDTQYF. The CDR3 region has the DNA TGTGCCATCCTCGAGGGCCCAGGGCCAGATACGCAGTATTTT.

This clonotype was found many times. The chain carries TRBV20-1 and TRBJ2-1; possible D gene TRBD2, 6 bases. In germline, CDR1 is DFQATT, CDR2 SNEGSKA (reference sequence). The CDR3 runs 12 residues. The germline V and J ends were trimmed by 6 bases and 6 bases, with 12 bases remaining between them. The CDR3 is CSAPPGGNEQFF. CDR3 nucleotides: TGCAGTGCCCCCCCCGGGGGCAATGAGCAGTTCTTC.

The genes are TRBV6-1 and TRBJ2-2; 8 positions agree with TRBD1. From germline, CDR1 is MNHNS and CDR2 SASEGT. After removal of 7 bases from V and 5 bases from J, the junction contained 9 bases not matched to a gene. The CDR3 is 15 residues long. The CDR3 DNA is TGTGCCAGCACCATGACAGGGGTGATAACCGGGGAGCTGTTTTTT. Its translation: CASTMTGVITGELFF.

This clonotype has just a few counts. This chain joins TRBV6-1 and TRBJ2-1; TRBD1 matches at 9 bases. V lost 6 bases and J lost 1; bases outside the gene matches: 7. The germline V gene has CDR1 MNHNS and CDR2 SASEGT. The CDR3 totals 16 residues. The CDR3 spells CASRLGTGSSYNEQFF. The CDR3 DNA sequence: TGTGCCAGCAGACTAGGGACAGGGTCTTCCTACAATGAGCAGTTCTTC.

This clonotype was counted ten times or more. The gene calls are TRBV3-1 and TRBJ2-7; 8 nucleotides match TRBD1. Germline CDR1 is LGHDT and CDR2 is YNNKEL (reference sequence). The CDR3 length is 14 residues. The V and J ends lost 1 base and 5 bases, in that order; junction bases with no gene match: 4. The CDR3 here is CASSQGTGSDEQYF. The DNA of the CDR3 is TGTGCCAGCAGCCAAGGGACAGGGTCCGACGAGCAGTACTTC.

This chain connects TRBV5-4 to TRBJ2-3; 8 bases match TRBD2. J was trimmed by 7 bases and V by 0 bases; bases with no gene match: 4. The CDR3 extends over 14 amino acids. CDR1 is SGHNT and CDR2 is YYREEE in the germline V gene (reference sequence). This CDR3 is CASSLAGGPNTQYF. CDR3 bases: TGTGCCAGCAGCTTGGCGGGGGGGCCAAATACGCAGTATTTT.

This clonotype was seen repeatedly, ten times or more. The V gene is TRBV27, the J gene TRBJ2-7; D not resolved. V was shortened by 5 bases and J by 0 bases, with 17 bases between the two germline ends. The length of the CDR3 is 16 residues. Germline V gene data show CDR1 as MNHEY and CDR2 as SMNVEV (reference sequence). The DNA for the CDR3 is TGTGCCAGCAGTCCTACCGGAGTTACGAGCTCCTACGAGCAGTACTTC. Protein sequence: CASSPTGVTSSYEQYF.

For this clonotype: A much larger clone is a single base away; this may be a read error. The J gene is TRBJ2-1, the V gene TRBV12-3 or TRBV12-4; D not resolved. The CDR3 is 14 residues long. The CDR3 DNA is TGTGCCAGCAGCTTTCAAGACACGTACAATGGGCAGTTCTTC. As protein: CASSFQDTYNGQFF.

In its sample, this clonotype was seen many times. The chain joins TRBV7-9 to TRBJ2-7; D perhaps matches TRBD1 (6 bases). Germline CDR1 reads SEHNR; CDR2 reads FQNEAQ (reference sequence). V was cut by 6 bases and J by 1 base, with 22 bases left in between. This CDR3 is built from 17 residues. The CDR3 DNA reads as TGTGCCAGCAGTCACCAAAGGACAGTCAGTCATTCCTACGAGCAGTACTTC. It is translated as CASSHQRTVSHSYEQYF.

This chain uses TRBV9 with TRBJ2-1; 13 bases are a match to TRBD2. The V and J ends lost 0 bases and 4 bases, in that order; junction bases with no gene match: 10. This CDR3 is built from 19 residues. The germline CDR1 and CDR2 sequences are SGDLS and YYNGEE. The CDR3 sequence is CASSVEGSGLAGAYNEQFF. The CDR3 DNA sequence: TGTGCCAGCAGCGTAGAAGGTTCAGGACTAGCGGGAGCTTACAATGAGCAGTTCTTC.

Details on this clonotype: A much more abundant neighbour one base away suggests this may be a read error. V is TRBV20-1 and J is TRBJ2-3, with D perhaps TRBD1 or TRBD2 (5 bases each). Trimming pared 7 bases from V and 2 bases from J, leaving 13 bases between. Germline V gene sequence: CDR1 DFQATT, CDR2 SNEGSKA (reference sequence). This CDR3 contains 13 residues. The CDR3 is CSVGGRITDTQYF. The CDR3 region has the DNA TGCAGTGTTGGGGGACGGATCACAGATACGCAGTATTTT.

This clonotype came up many times. CDR3 loop: CASSGFGGGPTEAFF. The CDR3 DNA reads as TGTGCCAGCAGTGGATTCGGTGGGGGCCCTACTGAAGCTTTCTTT. The chain couples TRBV2 to TRBJ1-1, with D tentatively TRBD1 (6 bases). Trimming shortened V by 4 bases and J by 5 bases, and 17 bases separated the two germline ends. This CDR3 contains 15 residues. CDR1 and CDR2 (germline): SNHLY, FYNNEI.

This clonotype appeared many times. This sequence joins TRBV7-9 and TRBJ2-3; 10 positions agree with TRBD2. Trimming at V came to 3 bases and at J to 4 bases, leaving 4 bases not matched to a gene. This CDR3 contains 15 residues. Looked up from germline, CDR1 is SEHNR and CDR2 is FQNEAQ (reference sequence). CDR3 residues: CASSFSGRAADTQYF. The CDR3 DNA reads as TGTGCCAGCAGCTTCAGCGGGAGGGCCGCAGATACGCAGTATTTT.

On this clonotype: A much larger clone lies one base from this, so it may be a read error. The rearrangement uses TRBV12-5 and TRBJ1-2; 11 bases map to TRBD1. V was pared by 0 bases and J by 6 bases, with 15 bases of the junction left unmatched. The CDR3 is 19 residues long. Germline loops: CDR1 LGHNT, CDR2 FRNRAP. The CDR3 nucleotides read TGTGCTAGTGGTTTGGTACGATCGGGACAGGGGGTCGTCTACGATGGCTACACCTTC. Translated, it gives CASGLVRSGQGVVYDGYTF.